Reported below is one T cell receptor beta chain. Negative isolation yielded CD4+ and CD8+ T cells, and FACS enriched TEMRA cells. The data stem from a study of CD8 T cells in Susac syndrome. Random hexamers were used to reverse transcribe roughly 0.45 to 1 ug of RNA. TCRdb reanalysed the immunoSEQ multiplex PCR reads using MiXCR and keeps one entry per CDR3 protein. This sample has over 95,000 distinct CDR3 sequences, with approximately 90% found just once. This clonotype was obtained from a human donor in good health. The sample comprised CD8+ T cells from PBMCs.

The CDR3, as DNA: TGTGCCAGCAGGGAGGAAGGCGGCTACACCTTC. As protein: CASREEGGYTF. This chain connects TRBV2 to TRBJ1-2; D uncertain. The CDR3 runs 11 residues. Germline values: CDR1 SNHLY, CDR2 FYNNEI. V was cut by 6 bases and J by 8 bases, with 10 bases left in between.